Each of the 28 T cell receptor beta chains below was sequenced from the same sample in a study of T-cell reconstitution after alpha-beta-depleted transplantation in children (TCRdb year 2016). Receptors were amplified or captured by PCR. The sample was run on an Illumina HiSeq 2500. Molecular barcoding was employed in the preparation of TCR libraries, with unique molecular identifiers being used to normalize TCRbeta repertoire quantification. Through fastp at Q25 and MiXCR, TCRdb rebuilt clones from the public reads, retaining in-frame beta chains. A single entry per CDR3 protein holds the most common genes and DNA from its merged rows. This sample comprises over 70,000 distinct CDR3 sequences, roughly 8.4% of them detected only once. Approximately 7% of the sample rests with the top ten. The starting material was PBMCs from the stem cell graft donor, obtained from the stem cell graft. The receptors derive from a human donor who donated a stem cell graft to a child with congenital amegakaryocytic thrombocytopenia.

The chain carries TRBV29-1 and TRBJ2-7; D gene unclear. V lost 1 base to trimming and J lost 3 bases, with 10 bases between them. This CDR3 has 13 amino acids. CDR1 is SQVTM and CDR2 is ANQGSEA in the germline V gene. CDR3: CSVEVGTLYEQYF. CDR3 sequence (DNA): TGCAGCGTTGAAGTGGGTACTCTCTACGAGCAGTACTTC.

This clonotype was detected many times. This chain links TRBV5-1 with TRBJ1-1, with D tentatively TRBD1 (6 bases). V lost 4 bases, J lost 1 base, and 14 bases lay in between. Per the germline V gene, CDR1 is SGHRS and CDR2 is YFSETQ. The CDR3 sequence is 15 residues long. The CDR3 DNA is TGCGCCAGCAGCCCGAGGACAGCCCAGAACACTGAAGCTTTCTTT. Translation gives CASSPRTAQNTEAFF.

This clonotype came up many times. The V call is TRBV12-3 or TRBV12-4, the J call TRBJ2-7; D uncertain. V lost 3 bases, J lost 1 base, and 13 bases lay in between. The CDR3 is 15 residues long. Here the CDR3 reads CASSFDRTVSYEQYF. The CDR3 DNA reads TGTGCCAGCAGTTTTGATCGGACGGTTTCCTACGAGCAGTACTTC.

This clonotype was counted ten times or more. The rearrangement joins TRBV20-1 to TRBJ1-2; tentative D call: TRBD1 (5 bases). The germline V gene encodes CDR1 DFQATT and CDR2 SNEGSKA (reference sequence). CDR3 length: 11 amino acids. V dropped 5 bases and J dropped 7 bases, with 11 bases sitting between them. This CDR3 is CSAVMGGGYTF. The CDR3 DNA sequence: TGCAGTGCTGTGATGGGGGGTGGCTACACCTTC.

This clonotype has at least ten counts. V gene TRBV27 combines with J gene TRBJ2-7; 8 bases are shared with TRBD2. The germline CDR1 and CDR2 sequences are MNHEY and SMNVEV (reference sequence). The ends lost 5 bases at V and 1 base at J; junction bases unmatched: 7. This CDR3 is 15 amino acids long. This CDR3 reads CASSPQPSGSYEQYF. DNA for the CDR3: TGTGCCAGCAGTCCCCAACCTAGCGGGTCCTACGAGCAGTACTTC.

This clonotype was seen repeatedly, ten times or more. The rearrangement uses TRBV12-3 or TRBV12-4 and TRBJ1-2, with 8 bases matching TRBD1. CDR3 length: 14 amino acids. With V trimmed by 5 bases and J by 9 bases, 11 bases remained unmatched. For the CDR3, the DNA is TGTGCCAGCAGTCGGGACAGGCTTACCTCTAGCTACACCTTC. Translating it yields CASSRDRLTSSYTF.

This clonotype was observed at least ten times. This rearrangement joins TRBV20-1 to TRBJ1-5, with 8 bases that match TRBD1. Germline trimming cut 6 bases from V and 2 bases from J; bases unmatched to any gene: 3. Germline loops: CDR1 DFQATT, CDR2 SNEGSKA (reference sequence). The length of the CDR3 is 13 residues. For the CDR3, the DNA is TGCAGTGCCCTGACAGGGGGCAATCAGCCCCAGCATTTT. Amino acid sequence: CSALTGGNQPQHF.

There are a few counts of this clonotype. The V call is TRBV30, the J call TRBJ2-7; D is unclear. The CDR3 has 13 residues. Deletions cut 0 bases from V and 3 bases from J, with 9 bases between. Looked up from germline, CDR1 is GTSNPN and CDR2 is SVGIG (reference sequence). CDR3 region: CAWSVDLFYEQYF. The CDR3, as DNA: TGTGCCTGGAGTGTGGATCTTTTCTACGAGCAGTACTTC. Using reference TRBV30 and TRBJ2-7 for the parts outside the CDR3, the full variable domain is SQTIHQWPATLVQPVGSPLSLECTVEGTSNPNLYWYRQAAGRGLQLLFYSVGIGQISSEVPQNLSASRPQDRQFILSSKKLLLSDSGFYLCAWSVDLFYEQYFGPGTRLTVT.

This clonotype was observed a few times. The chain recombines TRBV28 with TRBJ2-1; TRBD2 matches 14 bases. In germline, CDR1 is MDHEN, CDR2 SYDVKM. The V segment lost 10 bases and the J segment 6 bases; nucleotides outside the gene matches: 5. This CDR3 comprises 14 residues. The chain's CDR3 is CATWGLAGVNEQFF. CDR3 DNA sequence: TGTGCCACCTGGGGACTAGCGGGAGTCAATGAGCAGTTCTTC.

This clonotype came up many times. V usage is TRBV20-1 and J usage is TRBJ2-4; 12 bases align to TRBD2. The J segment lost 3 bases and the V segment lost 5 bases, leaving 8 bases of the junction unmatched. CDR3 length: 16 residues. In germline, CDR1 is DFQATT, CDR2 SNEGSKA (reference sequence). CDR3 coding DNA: TGCAGTGCTTATGATCTAGCGGGAGGGGACAAAAACATTCAGTACTTC. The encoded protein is CSAYDLAGGDKNIQYF.

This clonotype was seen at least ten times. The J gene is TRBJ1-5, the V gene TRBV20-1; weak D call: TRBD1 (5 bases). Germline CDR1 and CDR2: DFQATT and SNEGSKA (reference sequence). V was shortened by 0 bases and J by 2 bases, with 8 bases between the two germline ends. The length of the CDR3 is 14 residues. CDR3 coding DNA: TGCAGTGCTAGAGATCAGGGAGGCAATCAGCCCCAGCATTTT. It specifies CSARDQGGNQPQHF.

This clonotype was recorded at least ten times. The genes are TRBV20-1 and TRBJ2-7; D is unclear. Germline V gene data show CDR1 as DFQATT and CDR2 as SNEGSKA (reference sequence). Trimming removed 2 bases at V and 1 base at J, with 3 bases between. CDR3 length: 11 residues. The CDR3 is CSARKSYEQYF. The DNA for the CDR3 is TGCAGTGCTAGAAAGTCCTACGAGCAGTACTTC.

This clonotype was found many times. DNA of the CDR3: TGCAGTGCCCGACTAGCGGGGGAGAGAGAGCAGTACTTC. It translates to CSARLAGEREQYF. This chain uses TRBV20-1 with TRBJ2-7; 12 positions match TRBD2. V gave up 6 bases and J gave up 7 bases; unmatched junction bases: 7. The CDR3 is made up of 13 amino acids. Per the germline V gene, CDR1 is DFQATT and CDR2 is SNEGSKA (reference sequence).

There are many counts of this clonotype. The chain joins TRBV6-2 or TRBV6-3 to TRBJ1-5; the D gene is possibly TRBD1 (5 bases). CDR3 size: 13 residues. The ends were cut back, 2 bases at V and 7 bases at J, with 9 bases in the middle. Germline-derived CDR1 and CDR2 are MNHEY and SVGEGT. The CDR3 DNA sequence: TGTGCCAGCAGTTACGGGCACAGGCAGCCCCAGCATTTT. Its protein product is CASSYGHRQPQHF.

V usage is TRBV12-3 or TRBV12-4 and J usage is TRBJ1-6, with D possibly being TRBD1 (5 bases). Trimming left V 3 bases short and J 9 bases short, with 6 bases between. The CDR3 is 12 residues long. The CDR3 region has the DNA TGTGCCAGCAGTTTCGGGGGTTCACCCCTCCACTTT. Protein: CASSFGGSPLHF.

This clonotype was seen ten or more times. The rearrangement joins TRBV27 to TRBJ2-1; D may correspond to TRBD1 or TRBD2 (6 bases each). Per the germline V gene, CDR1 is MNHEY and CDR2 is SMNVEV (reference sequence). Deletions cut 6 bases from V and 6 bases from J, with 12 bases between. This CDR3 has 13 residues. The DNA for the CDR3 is TGTGCCAGCAGCGATACGGGGGCCAATGAGCAGTTCTTC. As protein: CASSDTGANEQFF.

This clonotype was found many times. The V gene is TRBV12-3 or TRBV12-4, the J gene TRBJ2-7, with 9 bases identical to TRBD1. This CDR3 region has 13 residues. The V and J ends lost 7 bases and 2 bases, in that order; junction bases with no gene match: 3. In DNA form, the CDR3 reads TGTGCCAGCACCAGGGACAGGGCCTACGAGCAGTACTTC. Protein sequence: CASTRDRAYEQYF.

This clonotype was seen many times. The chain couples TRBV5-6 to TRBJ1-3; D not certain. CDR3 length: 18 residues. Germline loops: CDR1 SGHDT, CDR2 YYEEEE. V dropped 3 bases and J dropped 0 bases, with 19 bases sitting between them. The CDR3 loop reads CASSSDSGSLFSGNTIYF. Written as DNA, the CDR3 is TGTGCCAGCAGCTCAGATTCGGGGTCACTCTTCTCTGGAAACACCATATATTTT.

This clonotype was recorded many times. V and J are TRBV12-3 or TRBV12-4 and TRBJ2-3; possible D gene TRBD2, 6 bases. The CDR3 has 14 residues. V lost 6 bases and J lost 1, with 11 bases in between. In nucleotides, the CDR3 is TGTGCCAGCAGCGGGACTGATGGCACAGATACGCAGTATTTT. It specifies CASSGTDGTDTQYF.

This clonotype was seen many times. CDR3: CASSLAVGPKQFF. CDR3 DNA sequence: TGCGCCAGCAGCTTAGCGGTGGGCCCCAAGCAGTTCTTC. The chain links TRBV5-1 to TRBJ2-1; possibly TRBD2 for D (5 bases). Germline assignment: CDR1 SGHRS and CDR2 YFSETQ. The length of the CDR3 is 13 residues. Trimming shortened V by 2 bases and J by 11 bases, and 14 bases separated the two germline ends.

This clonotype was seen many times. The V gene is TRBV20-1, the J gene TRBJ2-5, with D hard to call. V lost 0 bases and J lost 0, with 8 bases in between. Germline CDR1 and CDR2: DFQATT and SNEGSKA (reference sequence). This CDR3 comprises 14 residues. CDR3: CSARDLYYQETQYF. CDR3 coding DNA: TGCAGTGCTAGAGATCTGTATTACCAAGAGACCCAGTACTTC.

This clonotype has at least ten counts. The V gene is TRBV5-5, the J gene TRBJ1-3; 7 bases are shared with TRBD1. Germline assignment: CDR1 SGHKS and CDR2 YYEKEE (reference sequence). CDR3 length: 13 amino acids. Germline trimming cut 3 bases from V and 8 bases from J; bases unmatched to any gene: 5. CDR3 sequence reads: CASSSGQDDTIYF. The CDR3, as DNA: TGTGCCAGCAGCTCAGGACAGGACGACACCATATATTTT. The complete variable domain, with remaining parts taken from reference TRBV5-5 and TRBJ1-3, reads DAGVTQSPTHLIKTRGQQVTLRCSPISGHKSVSWYQQVLGQGPQFIFQYYEKEERGRGNFPDRFSARQFPNYSSELNVNALLLGDSALYLCASSSGQDDTIYFGEGSWLTVV.

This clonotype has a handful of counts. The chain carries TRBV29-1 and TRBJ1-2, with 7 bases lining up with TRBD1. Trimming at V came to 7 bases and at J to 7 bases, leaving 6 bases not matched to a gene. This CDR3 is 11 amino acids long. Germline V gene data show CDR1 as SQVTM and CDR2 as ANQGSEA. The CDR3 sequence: CSAEGASGYTF. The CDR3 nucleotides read TGCAGCGCCGAGGGGGCTAGTGGCTACACCTTC. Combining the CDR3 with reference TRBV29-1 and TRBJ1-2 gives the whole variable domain SAVISQKPSRDICQRGTSLTIQCQVDSQVTMMFWYRQQPGQSLTLIATANQGSEATYESGFVIDKFPISRPNLTFSTLTVSNMSPEDSSIYLCSAEGASGYTFGSGTRLTVV.

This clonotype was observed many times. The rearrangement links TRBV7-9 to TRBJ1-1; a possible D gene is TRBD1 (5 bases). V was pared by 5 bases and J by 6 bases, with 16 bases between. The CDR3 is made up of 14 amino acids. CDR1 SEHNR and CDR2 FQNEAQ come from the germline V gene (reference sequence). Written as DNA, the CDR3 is TGTGCCAGCAGCCGGGCCGCGAGGGGCGCTGAAGCTTTCTTT. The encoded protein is CASSRAARGAEAFF. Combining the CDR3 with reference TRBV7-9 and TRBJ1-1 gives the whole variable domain DTGVSQNPRHKITKRGQNVTFRCDPISEHNRLYWYRQTLGQGPEFLTYFQNEAQLEKSRLLSDRFSAERPKGSFSTLEIQRTEQGDSAMYLCASSRAARGAEAFFGQGTRLTVV.

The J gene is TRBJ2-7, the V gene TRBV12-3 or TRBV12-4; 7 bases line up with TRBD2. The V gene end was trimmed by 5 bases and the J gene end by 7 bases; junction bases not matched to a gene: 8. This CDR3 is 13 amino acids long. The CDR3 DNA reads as TGTGCCAGCAGTAGGCTCGGGGGGAGTGAGCAGTACTTC. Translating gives CASSRLGGSEQYF.

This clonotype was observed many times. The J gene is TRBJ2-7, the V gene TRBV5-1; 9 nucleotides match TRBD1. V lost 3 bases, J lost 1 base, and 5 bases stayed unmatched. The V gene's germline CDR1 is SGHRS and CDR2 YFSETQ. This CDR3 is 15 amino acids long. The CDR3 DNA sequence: TGCGCCAGCAGCTGGGGACAGGGCAAGTCCTACGAGCAGTACTTC. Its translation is CASSWGQGKSYEQYF.

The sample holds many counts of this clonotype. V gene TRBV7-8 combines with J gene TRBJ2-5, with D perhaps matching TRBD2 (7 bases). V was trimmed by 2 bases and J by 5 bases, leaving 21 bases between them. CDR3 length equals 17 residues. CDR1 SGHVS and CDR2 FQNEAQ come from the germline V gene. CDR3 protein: CASSLIPGAGEGETQYF. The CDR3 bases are TGTGCCAGCAGCTTAATTCCGGGGGCAGGGGAGGGGGAGACCCAGTACTTC.

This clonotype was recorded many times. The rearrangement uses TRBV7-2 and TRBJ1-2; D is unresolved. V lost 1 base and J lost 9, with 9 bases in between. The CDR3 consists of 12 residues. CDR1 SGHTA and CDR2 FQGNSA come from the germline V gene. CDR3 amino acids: CASSLEGRSYTF. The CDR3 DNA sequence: TGTGCCAGCAGCTTAGAAGGGAGAAGCTACACCTTC.